This TCR beta chain was retrieved from a study of T cell repertoires in cytomegalovirus infection. General study results and limits: Summed frequency of shared TCR beta families picked out CMV carriers who also had the relevant HLA.

TCRdb itself ran the reads through MiXCR, one entry per CDR3 protein. This sample has about a million distinct CDR3 sequences; 30% to 40% occur once, and the top ten carry more than 12%. Germline values: CDR1 SNHLY, CDR2 FYNNEI. CDR3 length equals 15 residues. Trimming cost V 5 bases and J 6 bases; bases outside gene matches: 8. This clonotype appeared a few times. The antigen is undetermined. The sample in question was cultured CD8+ T cells from PBMCs, obtained from culture after CMV antigen stimulation. The chain joins TRBV2 to TRBJ2-3; TRBD2 agrees at 10 bases. This TCR was recovered from a human donor in good health (CMV status not recorded). Some clones in this sample may be carry-over from other donors' samples. The CDR3 nucleotides read TGTGCCAGCAGTTCCCAGCGGGGGGGTGTTGATACGCAGTATTTT. Amino acid sequence: CASSSQRGGVDTQYF.